The TCR beta chain under discussion was sequenced for a study of neoadjuvant nivolumab and ipilimumab in lung cancer. Findings and caveats of the study: Only two of four nivolumab-treated tumors gained richness and clonality by surgery.

Concerning this clone: The antigen remains undetermined.

Trimming left V 2 bases short and J 2 bases short, with 18 bases between. Germline V gives CDR1 KGHSH, CDR2 LQKENI. CDR3 length equals 17 residues. Method: immunoSEQ multiplex PCR; TCRdb's copy keeps in-frame clones and lacks some. The table shows nearly 7,500 clones, with more than 70% occurring only once. The receptor was derived from an adult with non-small cell lung cancer. The chain recombines TRBV18 with TRBJ1-2; possibly TRBD1 for D (5 bases). The input for sequencing was tumor tissue, taken after neoadjuvant nivolumab, alone or with ipilimumab, at or shortly before surgery. CDR3 sequence reads: CASSPVSGNQGNYGYTF. CDR3 coding DNA: TGTGCCAGCTCACCAGTGAGCGGGAATCAGGGCAACTATGGCTACACCTTC.